The 26 T cell receptor beta chains below all came from one sample that was sequenced in a study of blood T cell repertoires in COVID-19. Sequencing used immunoSEQ multiplex PCR; TCRdb keeps in-frame clones, though not all of them. The sample gives 110,000 to 150,000 clones, around nine tenths of which show up once; about 5.8% is in the top ten. The source material was peripheral blood. These receptors originate from a human donor in a cohort sampled during active COVID-19.

The CDR3 sequence: CASSSTGFFETQYF. The CDR3 DNA is TGTGCCAGCAGTTCAACAGGGTTTTTCGAGACCCAGTACTTC. The chain combines TRBV27 with TRBJ2-5, with D possibly matching TRBD1 (6 bases). Germline CDR1 MNHEY, CDR2 SMNVEV (reference sequence). Deletions cut 4 bases from V and 5 bases from J, with 14 bases between. The CDR3 has 14 residues.

The V gene is TRBV7-9, the J gene TRBJ1-6, with 8 nucleotides matching TRBD1. The CDR3 contains 15 residues. In germline, CDR1 is SEHNR, CDR2 FQNEAQ (reference sequence). V was clipped by 3 bases and J by 9 bases; unmatched bases: 7. For the CDR3, the DNA is TGTGCCAGCAGCTTCCAGGGGGCGATAGGTTCACCCCTCCACTTT. Translating it yields CASSFQGAIGSPLHF.

This chain uses TRBV9 with TRBJ2-2; 13 nucleotides line up with TRBD2. Trimming took 1 base from V and 5 from J; bases not matched to a gene: 2. This CDR3 spans 16 amino acids. The V gene's germline CDR1 is SGDLS and CDR2 YYNGEE. In DNA, the CDR3 is TGTGCCAGCAGCGTACGACTAGCGGGAGGTACCGGGGAGCTGTTTTTT. It is translated as CASSVRLAGGTGELFF.

The rearrangement uses TRBV10-1 and TRBJ2-5, with D tentatively TRBD2 (5 bases). V lost 3 bases and J 4 bases, leaving 15 bases between the germline ends. The germline V gene has CDR1 WNHNN and CDR2 SYGVQD (reference sequence). This CDR3 contains 15 residues. CDR3 nucleotide sequence: TGCGCCAGCAGTGATTCGGGGATGACTGGAGAGACCCAGTACTTC. Translation gives CASSDSGMTGETQYF.

The chain uses TRBV5-1 and TRBJ2-5; D gene ambiguous. The V end was cut by 2 bases, the J end by 5 bases, with 7 bases between. Germline loops: CDR1 SGHRS, CDR2 YFSETQ. The CDR3 runs 12 residues. The CDR3 protein is CASSFNGETQYF. The CDR3 DNA sequence: TGCGCCAGCAGCTTTAACGGGGAGACCCAGTACTTC.

This chain connects TRBV6-1 to TRBJ2-3, with D possibly TRBD1 on 5 matching bases. The germline V gene has CDR1 MNHNS and CDR2 SASEGT. CDR3 length: 18 amino acids. V dropped 4 bases and J dropped 2 bases, with 22 bases sitting between them. Here the CDR3 reads CASSGAGKMEPNTDTQYF. The DNA for the CDR3 is TGTGCCAGCAGTGGCGCAGGGAAGATGGAACCAAACACAGATACGCAGTATTTT.

This sequence joins TRBV2 and TRBJ2-7, with a possible D match to TRBD1 (6 bases). V was cut by 6 bases and J by 0 bases, with 9 bases left in between. The CDR3 has 13 residues. CDR1 is SNHLY, CDR2 FYNNEI, per germline. CDR3 protein: CASSQGNSYEQYF. The CDR3 bases are TGTGCCAGCAGCCAGGGGAACTCCTACGAGCAGTACTTC.

J is TRBJ1-4 and V is TRBV24-1, with no clear D. This CDR3 is built from 13 residues. Trimming stripped 7 bases from V and 7 bases from J, with 12 bases between. Looked up from germline, CDR1 is KGHDR and CDR2 is SFDVKD. CDR3 DNA: TGTGCCACCAGCGCCCGAGAGGGTGAAAAACTGTTTTTT. Translating gives CATSAREGEKLFF.

This clone is a singleton in its sample. The chain recombines TRBV30 with TRBJ2-6; weak D call: TRBD1 (7 bases). The CDR3 runs 17 residues. Germline V gene lookup returns CDR1 GTSNPN and CDR2 SVGIG (reference sequence). V shed 3 bases and J shed 4 bases, with 19 bases lying between them. Here the CDR3 DNA reads TGTGCCTGGAGGCGCGGGACAGCCAGCCAGGGGGCCAACGTCCTGACTTTC. Residues: CAWRRGTASQGANVLTF.

J is TRBJ2-5 and V is TRBV3-1 (or the pseudogene TRBV3-2); 9 bases match TRBD2. The V gene's germline CDR1 is LGHDT and CDR2 YNNKEL (reference sequence). V lost 1 base to trimming and J lost 5 bases; unmatched junction nucleotides: 5. The CDR3 runs 15 residues. CDR3 sequence (DNA): TGTGCCAGCAGCCAAGGGCTAGCGGGGATGGAGACCCAGTACTTC. This sequence encodes CASSQGLAGMETQYF.

The CDR3 sequence is CASSLYAGITGELFF. In DNA form, the CDR3 reads TGTGCCAGCAGTTTATACGCAGGGATTACCGGGGAGCTGTTTTTT. This sequence joins TRBV27 and TRBJ2-2; TRBD1 is a possible D gene (5 bases). The V end was cut by 1 base, the J end by 5 bases, with 11 bases between. This CDR3 is built from 15 residues. CDR1 and CDR2 (germline): MNHEY, SMNVEV (reference sequence).

The chain carries TRBV18 and TRBJ2-7; D may be TRBD2 (6 bases). With 1 base removed from V and 2 bases from J, the gap between germline ends came to 15 bases. Germline CDR1 and CDR2: KGHSH and LQKENI. The CDR3 consists of 16 residues. Here the CDR3 DNA reads TGTGCCAGCTCACCACTGTCGACTAGTGGGGCCTACGAGCAGTACTTC. It encodes CASSPLSTSGAYEQYF. Full variable domain (rest looked up from reference TRBV18 and TRBJ2-7): NAGVMQNPRHLVRRRGQEARLRCSPMKGHSHVYWYRQLPEEGLKFMVYLQKENIIDESGMPKERFSAEFPKEGPSILRIQQVVRGDSAAYFCASSPLSTSGAYEQYFGPGTRLTVT.

This sequence joins TRBV6-1 and TRBJ1-6; the D is unclear. The CDR3 is 16 amino acids. From germline, CDR1 is MNHNS and CDR2 SASEGT. Trimming took 0 bases from V and 8 from J, leaving 14 bases between them. The CDR3 is CASSEAGRLADSPLHF. Here the CDR3 DNA reads TGTGCCAGCAGTGAAGCGGGGAGGCTTGCGGATTCACCCCTCCACTTT.

J is TRBJ2-7 and V is TRBV7-9; TRBD2 matches at 10 bases. The germline CDR1 and CDR2 sequences are SEHNR and FQNEAQ (reference sequence). The CDR3 covers 16 residues. The trim removed 4 bases at V and 5 bases at J, leaving 11 bases unmatched. As DNA, the CDR3 is TGTGCCAGCAGCTCAAGGACTAGCGGCCATCTAAACGAGCAGTACTTC. It codes for CASSSRTSGHLNEQYF.

This chain links TRBV6-5 with TRBJ2-1; D unresolved. Trimming took 4 bases from V and 4 from J, leaving 8 bases between them. Germline V gene sequence: CDR1 MNHEY, CDR2 SVGAGI. The CDR3 runs 13 residues. CDR3 sequence: CASSSASYNEQFF. CDR3 nucleotides: TGTGCCAGCAGTTCCGCTAGTTACAATGAGCAGTTCTTC.

This chain joins TRBV9 and TRBJ2-7; the match to TRBD1 covers 7 bases. This CDR3 has 15 residues. The germline V gene encodes CDR1 SGDLS and CDR2 YYNGEE. Trimming took 3 bases from V and 6 from J; bases not matched to a gene: 12. Here the CDR3 DNA reads TGTGCCAGCAGCGCGGGACAGACCCTAAGGGGCGAGCAGTACTTC. It translates to CASSAGQTLRGEQYF.

The chain links TRBV11-2 to TRBJ2-7; 9 bases map to TRBD2. This CDR3 comprises 15 residues. Germline values: CDR1 SGHAT, CDR2 FQNNGV. The trim removed 5 bases at V and 5 bases at J, leaving 10 bases unmatched. CDR3 DNA: TGTGCCAGCAGCCTCGGGACTAGCCCCTCACACGAGCAGTACTTC. Translated, it gives CASSLGTSPSHEQYF.

Remarks on this clone: A read error may account for a junction end that differs from germline. This rearrangement joins TRBV5-1 to TRBJ2-2, with TRBD2 matching over 14 bases. The length of the CDR3 is 19 residues. Germline values: CDR1 SGHRS, CDR2 YFSETQ. CDR3 sequence reads: CASVPHRLAGGPNTGELFF. The DNA for the CDR3 is TGCGCCAGCGTTCCGCACCGACTAGCGGGAGGGCCGAATACCGGGGAGCTGTTTTTT.

The chain uses TRBV27 and TRBJ2-2; no clear D gene. This CDR3 has 14 residues. V lost 2 bases and J 4 bases, leaving 8 bases between the germline ends. In germline, CDR1 is MNHEY, CDR2 SMNVEV (reference sequence). The CDR3: CASSLVLGTGELFF. The CDR3 DNA is TGTGCCAGCAGTTTAGTTCTCGGCACCGGGGAGCTGTTTTTT.

This clone was recorded only once. The sample has other DNA sequences that encode this CDR3 too. The chain uses TRBV11-3 and TRBJ2-2; D might be TRBD2 (5 bases). Germline V CDR1 and CDR2: SGHNT, YENEEA. The CDR3 is made up of 14 amino acids. Trimming removed 1 base at V and 7 bases at J, with 10 bases between. The CDR3 sequence is CASSLGRVNGELFF. The CDR3 region has the DNA TGTGCCAGCAGCTTAGGGCGGGTAAACGGGGAGCTGTTTTTT.

V and J are TRBV18 and TRBJ2-2; 8 nucleotides match TRBD2. The germline V gene has CDR1 KGHSH and CDR2 LQKENI. V gave up 3 bases and J gave up 7 bases; unmatched junction bases: 10. The CDR3 is 16 amino acids. The CDR3 bases are TGTGCCAGCTCACCCTCGGCGGCGGGAGGAGTCGGGGAGCTGTTTTTT. Protein: CASSPSAAGGVGELFF.

The V gene is TRBV7-3, the J gene TRBJ1-1, with 7 bases fitting TRBD1. Looked up from germline, CDR1 is SGHTA and CDR2 is FQGTGA. There are 14 residues in the CDR3. Trimming at V came to 5 bases and at J to 1 base, leaving 4 bases not matched to a gene. The CDR3 reads CASSPGQTNTEAFF. CDR3 nucleotide sequence: TGTGCCAGCAGCCCGGGACAGACGAACACTGAAGCTTTCTTT. The whole variable domain, remainder taken from reference TRBV7-3 and TRBJ1-1, is GAGVSQTPSNKVTEKGKYVELRCDPISGHTALYWYRQSLGQGPEFLIYFQGTGAADDSGLPNDRFFAVRPEGSVSTLKIQRTERGDSAVYLCASSPGQTNTEAFFGQGTRLTVV.

The chain has TRBV18 and TRBJ2-1; 12 bases fit TRBD2. The CDR3 contains 18 residues. Trimming took 3 bases from V and 8 from J; bases not matched to a gene: 14. CDR1 is KGHSH, CDR2 LQKENI, per germline. The CDR3 nucleotides are TGTGCCAGCTCACCGGGACGGACTAGCGGGATCCCGGATGATGAGCAGTTCTTC. Residues: CASSPGRTSGIPDDEQFF.

This clone appeared a single time. The gene calls are TRBV7-3 and TRBJ2-1; 11 bases map to TRBD2. The CDR3 consists of 15 residues. Per germline, CDR1 SGHTA and CDR2 FQGTGA. The J segment lost 4 bases and the V segment lost 5 bases, leaving 4 bases of the junction unmatched. CDR3 DNA sequence: TGTGCCAGCAGCCCCGGACTAGCGGGTTACAATGAGCAGTTCTTC. Translation gives CASSPGLAGYNEQFF.

The V and J genes are TRBV5-8 and TRBJ1-2; 9 bases are a match to TRBD1. CDR3 size: 14 residues. The V and J ends lost 3 bases and 7 bases, in that order; junction bases with no gene match: 7. Germline CDR1 reads SGHTS; CDR2 reads YDEGEE. The CDR3, as DNA: TGTGCCAGCAGCTGGGGACAGGGTGTAGGTGGCTACACCTTC. This sequence encodes CASSWGQGVGGYTF. Filled out from reference TRBV5-8 and TRBJ1-2, the complete variable domain reads EAGVTQSPTHLIKTRGQQATLRCSPISGHTSVYWYQQALGLGLQFLLWYDEGEERNRGNFPPRFSGRQFPNYSSELNVNALELEDSALYLCASSWGQGVGGYTFGSGTRLTVV.

The rearrangement uses TRBV19 and TRBJ2-3; 8 nucleotides match TRBD1. The V gene's germline CDR1 is LNHDA and CDR2 SQIVND (reference sequence). The CDR3 runs 14 residues. V lost 6 bases, J lost 4 bases, and 6 bases stayed unmatched. The CDR3 bases are TGTGCCAGTAGCGAGACAGGGGTGGCAGATACGCAGTATTTT. Its protein product is CASSETGVADTQYF.